The rows below give T cell receptor beta chains drawn from one sample of a study of blood T cell repertoires in COVID-19. Using immunoSEQ multiplex PCR, the repertoire was profiled, and TCRdb retains in-frame clones only, with some absent. The profile shows about 120,000 clones, roughly 79% of them singletons. The sequencing input was peripheral blood. Receptors were obtained from a woman aged 80 or over with active or convalescent COVID-19. Both conserved end residues are part of each CDR3. Fields, in order: D gene, J gene, clone size, V gene, CDR3 protein, CDR3 DNA. A D gene is named only where the DNA matches it firmly. Rows may omit the clone size; those that give it use once, few, many or a size class.

d_gene: TRBD1; j_gene: TRBJ2-3; abundance: few; v_gene: TRBV2; CDR3aa: CASRPGGRSFADTQYF; CDR3nt: TGTGCCAGCAGGCCAGGGGGCAGATCGTTTGCAGATACGCAGTATTTT
d_gene: TRBD2; j_gene: TRBJ2-7; abundance: -; v_gene: TRBV5-1; CDR3aa: CASSWGLGEGEQYF; CDR3nt: TGCGCCAGCAGCTGGGGACTAGGCGAGGGGGAGCAGTACTTC
d_gene: -; j_gene: TRBJ1-5; abundance: -; v_gene: TRBV5-6; CDR3aa: CASSWSRDNQPQHF; CDR3nt: TGTGCCAGCAGTTGGAGCCGGGACAATCAGCCCCAGCATTTT
d_gene: -; j_gene: TRBJ1-6; abundance: -; v_gene: TRBV4-1; CDR3aa: CASRPTGGGSSPLHF; CDR3nt: TGCGCCAGCAGACCGACCGGGGGAGGGTCTTCACCCCTCCACTTT
d_gene: TRBD1; j_gene: TRBJ1-2; abundance: few; v_gene: TRBV30; CDR3aa: CAWSWDGTGFYGYTF; CDR3nt: TGTGCCTGGAGTTGGGACGGGACAGGATTTTATGGCTACACCTTC
d_gene: TRBD2; j_gene: TRBJ2-2; abundance: -; v_gene: TRBV3-1/TRBV3-2; CDR3aa: CASSQNYLAAGSGELFF; CDR3nt: TGTGCCAGCAGCCAAAATTACCTAGCGGCAGGAAGCGGGGAGCTGTTTTTT
d_gene: -; j_gene: TRBJ2-2; abundance: -; v_gene: TRBV2; CDR3aa: CASSEASTGELFF; CDR3nt: TGTGCCAGCAGTGAGGCTTCCACCGGGGAGCTGTTTTTT
d_gene: TRBD2; j_gene: TRBJ2-5; abundance: -; v_gene: TRBV2; CDR3aa: CASSGASGSRGETQYF; CDR3nt: TGTGCCAGCAGTGGAGCTAGCGGGAGTCGAGGAGAGACCCAGTACTTC
d_gene: -; j_gene: TRBJ1-5; abundance: once; v_gene: TRBV14; CDR3aa: CASSQGAGPGQPQHF; CDR3nt: TGTGCCAGCAGCCAAGGGGCAGGGCCGGGTCAGCCCCAGCATTTT
d_gene: -; j_gene: TRBJ1-2; abundance: -; v_gene: TRBV30; CDR3aa: CASEDRSNYGYTF; CDR3nt: TGTGCAAGTGAGGACAGATCTAACTATGGCTACACCTTC
d_gene: -; j_gene: TRBJ1-2; abundance: -; v_gene: TRBV5-1; CDR3aa: CASSLVAGNYGYTF; CDR3nt: TGCGCCAGCAGCTTGGTCGCGGGGAACTATGGCTACACCTTC
d_gene: TRBD2; j_gene: TRBJ2-5; abundance: -; v_gene: TRBV2; CDR3aa: CASRSWGGGETQYF; CDR3nt: TGTGCCAGCAGATCATGGGGGGGAGGAGAGACCCAGTACTTC
d_gene: TRBD1; j_gene: TRBJ1-2; abundance: few; v_gene: TRBV10-3; CDR3aa: CAISEARDRIYYGYTF; CDR3nt: TGTGCCATCAGTGAGGCCCGGGACAGGATCTACTATGGCTACACCTTC
d_gene: TRBD1; j_gene: TRBJ1-1; abundance: -; v_gene: TRBV5-6; CDR3aa: CASSLNRGYTEAFF; CDR3nt: TGTGCCAGCAGCTTAAACAGGGGTTACACTGAAGCTTTCTTT
d_gene: -; j_gene: TRBJ2-3; abundance: many; v_gene: TRBV24-1; CDR3aa: CATSDPSGITDTQYF; CDR3nt: TGTGCCACCAGTGATCCATCGGGAATCACAGATACGCAGTATTTT
d_gene: -; j_gene: TRBJ1-2; abundance: -; v_gene: TRBV2; CDR3aa: CASSDDRLYGYTF; CDR3nt: TGTGCCAGCAGTGATGACAGACTCTATGGCTACACCTTC
d_gene: -; j_gene: TRBJ1-4; abundance: -; v_gene: TRBV14; CDR3aa: CASSHEEGSFRVPTEKLFF; CDR3nt: TGTGCCAGCAGCCATGAGGAAGGCTCCTTCAGGGTACCAACCGAAAAACTGTTTTTT
d_gene: -; j_gene: TRBJ2-3; abundance: -; v_gene: TRBV6-4; CDR3aa: CASSSQGLSTDTQYF; CDR3nt: TGTGCCAGCAGTTCCCAGGGGTTGAGCACAGATACGCAGTATTTT
d_gene: -; j_gene: TRBJ2-7; abundance: -; v_gene: TRBV24-1; CDR3aa: CATSGLGTPYEQYF; CDR3nt: TGTGCCACCAGTGGCCTAGGGACTCCCTACGAGCAGTACTTC
d_gene: -; j_gene: TRBJ2-5; abundance: few; v_gene: TRBV5-6; CDR3aa: CASSPVGGETQYF; CDR3nt: TGTGCCAGCAGCCCGGTAGGGGGAGAGACCCAGTACTTC
d_gene: TRBD2; j_gene: TRBJ2-1; abundance: -; v_gene: TRBV4-1; CDR3aa: CASSPTSGSLVKQFF; CDR3nt: TGCGCCAGCAGCCCGACTAGCGGGAGTTTAGTGAAGCAGTTCTTC
d_gene: TRBD1; j_gene: TRBJ2-7; abundance: few; v_gene: TRBV19; CDR3aa: CASSIGQGASGEQYF; CDR3nt: TGTGCCAGTAGTATCGGGCAGGGGGCTTCGGGGGAGCAGTACTTC
d_gene: TRBD2; j_gene: TRBJ2-1; abundance: -; v_gene: TRBV4-2; CDR3aa: CASTSGGYNEQFF; CDR3nt: TGTGCCAGTACTAGCGGTGGGTACAATGAGCAGTTCTTC
d_gene: -; j_gene: TRBJ1-1; abundance: many; v_gene: TRBV6-2/TRBV6-3; CDR3aa: CASSYSKGDPIRNTEAFF; CDR3nt: TGTGCCAGCAGTTACTCGAAAGGAGATCCTATCAGGAACACTGAAGCTTTCTTT
d_gene: TRBD2; j_gene: TRBJ2-5; abundance: -; v_gene: TRBV24-1; CDR3aa: CATSDSRGSGETQYF; CDR3nt: TGTGCCACCAGTGATTCACGCGGGAGTGGAGAGACCCAGTACTTC
d_gene: -; j_gene: TRBJ2-5; abundance: -; v_gene: TRBV5-1; CDR3aa: CASSSGNTQETQYF; CDR3nt: TGCGCCAGCAGCTCAGGGAACACCCAAGAGACCCAGTACTTC
d_gene: TRBD1; j_gene: TRBJ1-2; abundance: -; v_gene: TRBV28; CDR3aa: CASSPAPGQGNYGYTF; CDR3nt: TGTGCCAGCAGTCCCGCCCCCGGACAGGGCAACTATGGCTACACCTTC
d_gene: -; j_gene: TRBJ2-5; abundance: -; v_gene: TRBV2; CDR3aa: CASSEEGETQYF; CDR3nt: TGTGCCAGCAGTGAGGAGGGAGAGACCCAGTACTTC
d_gene: -; j_gene: TRBJ1-3; abundance: many; v_gene: TRBV7-2; CDR3aa: CASSLDGGGNTIYF; CDR3nt: TGTGCCAGCAGCTTAGACGGGGGAGGAAACACCATATATTTT
d_gene: TRBD2; j_gene: TRBJ2-5; abundance: -; v_gene: TRBV19; CDR3aa: CASSRGGIAGLVQETQYF; CDR3nt: TGTGCCAGTAGTCGAGGTGGAATAGCGGGGCTCGTACAAGAGACCCAGTACTTC
d_gene: -; j_gene: TRBJ2-3; abundance: -; v_gene: TRBV5-1; CDR3aa: CASSPGALAPTDTQYF; CDR3nt: TGCGCCAGCAGCCCCGGTGCGCTAGCGCCCACAGATACGCAGTATTTT
d_gene: -; j_gene: TRBJ1-1; abundance: -; v_gene: TRBV11-3; CDR3aa: CASSYGQAEAFF; CDR3nt: TGTGCCAGCAGCTACGGACAAGCTGAAGCTTTCTTT